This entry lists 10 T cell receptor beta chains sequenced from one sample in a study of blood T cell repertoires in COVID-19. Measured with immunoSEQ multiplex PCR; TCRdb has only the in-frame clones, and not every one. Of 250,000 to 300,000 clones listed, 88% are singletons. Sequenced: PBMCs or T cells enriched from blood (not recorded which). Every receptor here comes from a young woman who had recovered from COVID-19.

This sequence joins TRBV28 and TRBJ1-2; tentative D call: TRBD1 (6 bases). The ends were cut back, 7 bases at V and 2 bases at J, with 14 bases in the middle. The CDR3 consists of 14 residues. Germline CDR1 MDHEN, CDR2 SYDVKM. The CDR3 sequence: CASTEGGGNYGYTF. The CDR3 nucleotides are TGTGCCAGCACCGAAGGGGGGGGGAACTATGGCTACACCTTC.

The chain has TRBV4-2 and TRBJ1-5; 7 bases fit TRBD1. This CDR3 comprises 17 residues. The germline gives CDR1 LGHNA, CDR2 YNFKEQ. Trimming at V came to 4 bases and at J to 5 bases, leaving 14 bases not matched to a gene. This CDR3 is CASSRGDGQDLDQPQHF. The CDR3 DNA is TGTGCCAGCAGCCGGGGCGATGGACAGGACCTAGATCAGCCCCAGCATTTT.

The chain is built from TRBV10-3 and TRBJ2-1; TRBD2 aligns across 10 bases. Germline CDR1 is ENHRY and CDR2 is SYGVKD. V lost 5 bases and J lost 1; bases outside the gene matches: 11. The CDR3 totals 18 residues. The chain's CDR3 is CAISLAGVRAGSYNEQFF. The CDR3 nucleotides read TGTGCCATCAGTCTAGCGGGAGTCAGGGCAGGGTCCTACAATGAGCAGTTCTTC.

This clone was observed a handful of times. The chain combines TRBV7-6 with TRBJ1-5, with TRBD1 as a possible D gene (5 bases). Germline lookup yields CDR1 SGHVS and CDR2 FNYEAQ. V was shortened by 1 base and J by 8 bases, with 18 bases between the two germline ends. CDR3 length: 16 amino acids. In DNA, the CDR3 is TGTGCCAGCAGCTTAGGAGGTGGCAGGGCCTTGGAGCCCCAGCATTTT. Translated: CASSLGGGRALEPQHF.

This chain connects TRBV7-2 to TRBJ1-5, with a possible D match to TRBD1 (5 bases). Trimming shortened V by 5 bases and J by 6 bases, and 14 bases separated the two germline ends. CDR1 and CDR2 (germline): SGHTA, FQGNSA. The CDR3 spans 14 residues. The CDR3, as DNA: TGTGCCAGCAGCCCTAGGTACGGGGGTCAGCCCCAGCATTTT. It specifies CASSPRYGGQPQHF.

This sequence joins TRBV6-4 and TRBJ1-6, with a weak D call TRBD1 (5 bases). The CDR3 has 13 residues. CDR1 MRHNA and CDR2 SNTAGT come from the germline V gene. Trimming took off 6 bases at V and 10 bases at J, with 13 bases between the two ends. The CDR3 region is CASRLGAGSPLHF. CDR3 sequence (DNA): TGTGCCAGCAGATTAGGGGCAGGCTCACCCCTCCACTTT.

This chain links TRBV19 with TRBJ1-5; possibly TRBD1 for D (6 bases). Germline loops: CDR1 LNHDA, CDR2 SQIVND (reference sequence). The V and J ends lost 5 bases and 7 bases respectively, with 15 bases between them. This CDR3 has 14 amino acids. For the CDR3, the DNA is TGTGCCAGTAGTCGTGGGGGGGGCCGGCAGCCCCAGCATTTT. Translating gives CASSRGGGRQPQHF.

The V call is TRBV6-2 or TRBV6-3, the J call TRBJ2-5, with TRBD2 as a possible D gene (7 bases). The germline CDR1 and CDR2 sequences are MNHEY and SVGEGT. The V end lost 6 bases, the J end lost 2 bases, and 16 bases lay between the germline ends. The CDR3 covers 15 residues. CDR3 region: CASSHWGGAQETQYF. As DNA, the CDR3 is TGTGCCAGCAGCCACTGGGGGGGGGCTCAAGAGACCCAGTACTTC.

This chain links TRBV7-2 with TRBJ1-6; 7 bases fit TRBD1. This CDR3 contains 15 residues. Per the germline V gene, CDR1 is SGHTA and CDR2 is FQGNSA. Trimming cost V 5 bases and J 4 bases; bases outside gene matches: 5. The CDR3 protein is CASSTRTGYNSPLHF. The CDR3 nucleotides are TGTGCCAGCAGCACACGGACAGGTTATAATTCACCCCTCCACTTT.

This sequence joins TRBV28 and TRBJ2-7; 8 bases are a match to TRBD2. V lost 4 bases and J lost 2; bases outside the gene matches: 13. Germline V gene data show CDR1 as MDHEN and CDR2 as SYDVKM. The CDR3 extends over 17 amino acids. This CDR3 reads CASSSPSAGGAAYEQYF. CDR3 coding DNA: TGTGCCAGCAGTTCTCCTTCGGCGGGGGGCGCGGCCTACGAGCAGTACTTC.